Shown below are 19 T cell receptor beta chains from a single sample sequenced in a study of shared clonotypes between healthy human individuals. Profiled with immunoSEQ multiplex PCR; TCRdb holds only in-frame clones, not every one. Of about 960,000 clones in the sample, around 80% were seen once. The source material was memory CD4+ T cells sorted from blood. Noted subset: CD45RA-negative fraction. These receptors all stem from a man between 18 and 35 years old in good health.

This clone was seen only once. The CDR3 loop is CASSFLDYQTDTQYF. In nucleotides, the CDR3 is TGTGCCAGCAGCTTTCTAGACTATCAAACAGATACGCAGTATTTT. The genes are TRBV7-2 and TRBJ2-3; maybe TRBD2 (5 bases). The CDR3 length is 15 residues. Germline-derived CDR1 and CDR2 are SGHTA and FQGNSA. Deletions cut 3 bases from V and 3 bases from J, with 13 bases between.

The V and J genes are TRBV29-1 and TRBJ2-7; TRBD1 matches 9 bases. CDR3 length equals 15 residues. Trimming removed 5 bases from V and 2 bases from J; junction bases left unmatched: 10. From germline, CDR1 is SQVTM and CDR2 ANQGSEA. For the CDR3, the DNA is TGCAGCGTTACTTTACAGGGGGCCAGTACCTACGAGCAGTACTTC. Translation gives CSVTLQGASTYEQYF.

The chain joins TRBV4-3 to TRBJ2-6; no definite D call. Trimming took off 0 bases at V and 0 bases at J, with 6 bases between the two ends. The germline gives CDR1 LGHNA, CDR2 YSLEER. CDR3 length equals 16 residues. The CDR3 loop reads CASSQDAASGANVLTF. The CDR3 nucleotides are TGCGCCAGCAGCCAAGATGCGGCCTCTGGGGCCAACGTCCTGACTTTC.

The rearrangement joins TRBV5-6 to TRBJ2-3; 13 bases are a match to TRBD2. Germline-derived CDR1 and CDR2 are SGHDT and YYEEEE. This CDR3 contains 16 residues. Unmatched junction bases numbered 8, after V lost 4 bases and J lost 6 bases. The CDR3 sequence is CASSAGLAGKLDTQYF. The CDR3 DNA sequence: TGTGCCAGCAGCGCGGGACTAGCGGGAAAATTGGATACGCAGTATTTT.

J is TRBJ2-7 and V is TRBV7-2, with 7 bases lining up with TRBD2. Germline V gives CDR1 SGHTA, CDR2 FQGNSA. CDR3 length: 15 residues. The ends lost 8 bases at V and 0 bases at J; junction bases unmatched: 10. In nucleotides, the CDR3 is TGTGCCAGCCGGATCGGTCTAGCGGACTCCTACGAGCAGTACTTC. It yields the protein CASRIGLADSYEQYF.

The chain combines TRBV28 with TRBJ2-3; 9 bases align to TRBD2. The CDR3 runs to 15 residues. Germline CDR1 MDHEN, CDR2 SYDVKM. V lost 7 bases and J lost 1; bases outside the gene matches: 6. CDR3: CASIGGGAGTDTQYF. CDR3 coding DNA: TGTGCCAGCATAGGCGGGGGGGCGGGCACAGATACGCAGTATTTT. The whole variable domain, filled in from reference TRBV28 and TRBJ2-3, reads DVKVTQSSRYLVKRTGEKVFLECVQDMDHENMFWYRQDPGLGLRLIYFSYDVKMKEKGDIPEGYSVSREKKERFSLILESASTNQTSMYLCASIGGGAGTDTQYFGPGTRLTVL.

This clone has a handful of counts. The chain joins TRBV5-8 to TRBJ2-3; the D gene is possibly TRBD2 (5 bases). The V and J ends lost 2 bases and 3 bases respectively, with 10 bases between them. CDR1 is SGHTS and CDR2 is YDEGEE in the germline V gene. The CDR3 has 14 amino acids. CDR3 protein: CASSLGGGTDTQYF. The CDR3 DNA reads TGTGCCAGCAGCTTAGGAGGTGGGACAGATACGCAGTATTTT.

This chain joins TRBV4-3 and TRBJ1-3, with TRBD1 matching over 7 bases. This CDR3 region has 15 residues. The trim removed 4 bases at V and 4 bases at J, leaving 7 bases unmatched. CDR1 LGHNA and CDR2 YSLEER come from the germline V gene. Here the CDR3 DNA reads TGCGCCAGCAGCCTAAGCCCGACAGGGGGAAACACCATATATTTT. Its protein product is CASSLSPTGGNTIYF.

Of note for this clone: The junction departs from the called germline gene at one end, perhaps through a read error. V and J are TRBV6-1 and TRBJ2-1; no clear D. This CDR3 spans 14 amino acids. Looked up from germline, CDR1 is MNHNS and CDR2 is SASEGT. CDR3 coding DNA: TGTGCCAGCAGTGAAGGTATATCCTCCAATGAGCAGTTCTTC. Its translation: CASSEGISSNEQFF.

On this clone itself: Within the sample, other DNA sequences also encode this same CDR3. The gene calls are TRBV7-9 and TRBJ2-1; D remains ambiguous. Trimming took 3 bases from V and 8 from J, leaving 5 bases between them. This CDR3 spans 11 amino acids. Germline V gene lookup returns CDR1 SEHNR and CDR2 FQNEAQ (reference sequence). The CDR3 DNA reads as TGTGCCAGCAGCTTTGGTGATGAGCAGTTCTTC. It codes for CASSFGDEQFF. The whole variable domain, remainder taken from reference TRBV7-9 and TRBJ2-1, is DTGVSQNPRHKITKRGQNVTFRCDPISEHNRLYWYRQTLGQGPEFLTYFQNEAQLEKSRLLSDRFSAERPKGSFSTLEIQRTEQGDSAMYLCASSFGDEQFFGPGTRLTVL.

This clone was seen only once. This chain joins TRBV2 and TRBJ2-7; no clear D gene. The V gene lost 2 bases and the J gene lost 8 bases, with 7 bases spanning the gap. Germline CDR1 reads SNHLY; CDR2 reads FYNNEI. There are 11 residues in the CDR3. The CDR3 DNA follows: TGTGCCAGCAGTGAACGGCTGCAGCAGTACTTC. The encoded protein is CASSERLQQYF.

With regard to this clone: It may be a read error: a sequence one base away is much more abundant. The rearrangement joins TRBV2 to TRBJ2-2; D possibly corresponds to TRBD2 (5 bases). The ends were cut back, 6 bases at V and 1 base at J, with 9 bases in the middle. The CDR3 has 14 amino acids. Germline V CDR1 and CDR2: SNHLY, FYNNEI. The CDR3 protein is CASSSGMNTGELFF. DNA for the CDR3: TGTGCCAGCAGCTCCGGGATGAACACCGGGGAGCTGTTTTTT.

This chain links TRBV6-6 with TRBJ2-2; perhaps TRBD2 as D (6 bases). V lost 6 bases, J lost 2 bases, and 13 bases lay in between. This CDR3 comprises 15 residues. Germline V gives CDR1 MNHNY, CDR2 SVGAGI (reference sequence). CDR3 in amino acids: CASRTGGANTGELFF. CDR3 sequence (DNA): TGTGCCAGCAGAACCGGGGGAGCCAACACCGGGGAGCTGTTTTTT.

The chain recombines TRBV11-2 with TRBJ2-3; no firm D call. The CDR3 has 16 amino acids. Germline CDR1 SGHAT, CDR2 FQNNGV. Trimming removed 5 bases at V and 5 bases at J, with 20 bases between. The CDR3 region is CASSRGRAAPIDTQYF. For the CDR3, the DNA is TGTGCCAGCAGCAGAGGAAGGGCCGCCCCTATAGATACGCAGTATTTT.

This sequence joins TRBV5-8 and TRBJ2-5; D is unclear. This CDR3 contains 12 residues. Trimming removed 4 bases from V and 0 bases from J, with 4 bases in between. CDR1 SGHTS and CDR2 YDEGEE come from the germline V gene. Here the CDR3 DNA reads TGTGCCAGCAGCAAGTACCAAGAGACCCAGTACTTC. Protein: CASSKYQETQYF.

The chain employs TRBV7-2 and TRBJ2-5, with TRBD2 as a possible D gene (6 bases). This CDR3 has 12 residues. CDR1 SGHTA and CDR2 FQGNSA come from the germline V gene. V was shortened by 2 bases and J by 11 bases, with 12 bases between the two germline ends. DNA for the CDR3: TGTGCCAGCAGCTTATTCAGTCGGGAGCAGTACTTC. Residues: CASSLFSREQYF.

The CDR3 region has the DNA TGTGCCAGCAGCACACGGGAGGGCCCCTACAATGAGCAGTTCTTC. It translates to CASSTREGPYNEQFF. J is TRBJ2-1 and V is TRBV7-9; 8 bases line up with TRBD2. The CDR3 totals 15 residues. The J segment lost 2 bases and the V segment lost 5 bases, leaving 5 bases of the junction unmatched. Germline V lookup: CDR1 SEHNR, CDR2 FQNEAQ (reference sequence).

The chain's CDR3 is CASRWTTPSSYNEQFF. CDR3 coding DNA: TGTGCCAGCAGGTGGACTACCCCGAGCTCCTACAATGAGCAGTTCTTC. The chain uses TRBV11-2 and TRBJ2-1; maybe TRBD2 (6 bases). Germline assignment: CDR1 SGHAT and CDR2 FQNNGV. The CDR3 length is 16 residues. The V and J ends lost 6 bases and 0 bases respectively, with 15 bases between them.

The chain couples TRBV25-1 to TRBJ2-7; tentatively, D is TRBD2 (6 bases). Germline CDR1 and CDR2: MGHDK and SYGVNS. The germline V and J ends were trimmed by 4 bases and 1 base, with 23 bases remaining between them. CDR3 length: 18 amino acids. The CDR3 bases are TGTGCCAGCAGTGGATCTCCCGGGGTTTGGGGGGTTTCCTACGAGCAGTACTTC. This translates into CASSGSPGVWGVSYEQYF.